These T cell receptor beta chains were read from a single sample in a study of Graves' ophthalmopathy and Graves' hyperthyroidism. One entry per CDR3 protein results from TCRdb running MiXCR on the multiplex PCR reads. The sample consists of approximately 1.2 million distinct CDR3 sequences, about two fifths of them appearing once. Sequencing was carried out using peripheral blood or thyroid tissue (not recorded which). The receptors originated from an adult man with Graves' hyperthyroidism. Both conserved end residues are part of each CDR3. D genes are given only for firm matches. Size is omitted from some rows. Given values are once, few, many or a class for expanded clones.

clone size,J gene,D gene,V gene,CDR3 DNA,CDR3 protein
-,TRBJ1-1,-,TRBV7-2,TGTGCCAGCAGCCCGACAGTAACTTACACTGAAGCTTTCTTT,CASSPTVTYTEAFF
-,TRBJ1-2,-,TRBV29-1,TGCAGCGTTGAAACCGGACAGAGATATGGCTACACCTTC,CSVETGQRYGYTF
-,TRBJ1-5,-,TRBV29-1,TGCAGCGTTGGGGGGAACAATCATTCCCAGCATTTT,CSVGGNNHSQHF
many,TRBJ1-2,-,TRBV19,TGTGCCACCTTCGCGGGCCGCAGACGGACAAACAACTATGGCTACACCTTC,CATFAGRRRTNNYGYTF
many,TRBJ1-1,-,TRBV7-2,TGTGCCAGCAGCTTCACCCCCCACACTGAAGCTTTCTTT,CASSFTPHTEAFF
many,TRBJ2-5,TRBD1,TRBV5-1,TGCGCCAGCAAGGGACAGACACAAGAGACCCAGTACTTC,CASKGQTQETQYF
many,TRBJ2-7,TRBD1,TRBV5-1,TGCGCCAGCAGACCACAGGGGAATGTCGGCTACGAGCAGTACTTC,CASRPQGNVGYEQYF
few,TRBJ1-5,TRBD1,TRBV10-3,TGTGCCGTTTCCGGGACAGAGAATCAGCCCCAGCATTTT,CAVSGTENQPQHF
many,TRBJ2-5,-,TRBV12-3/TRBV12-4,TGTGCCAGCAGTTTTAGGAGGGGCGAGACCCAGTACTTC,CASSFRRGETQYF
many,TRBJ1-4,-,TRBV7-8,TGTGCCAGCGGAGCCTCCGAGTCCGGAAAACTGTTTTTT,CASGASESGKLFF
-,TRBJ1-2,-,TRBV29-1,TGCAGCGTTGCCGGTGGGGGAGGTTATGGCTACACCTTC,CSVAGGGGYGYTF
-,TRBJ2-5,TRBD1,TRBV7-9,TGTGCCAGCAGTCCCGACAGGGACAATCAGCCCCAGTACTTC,CASSPDRDNQPQYF
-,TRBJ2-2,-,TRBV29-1,TGCAGCGTTGGAAGACAGGTCTGGACCGGGGAGCTGTTTTTT,CSVGRQVWTGELFF
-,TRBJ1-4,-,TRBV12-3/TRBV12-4,TGTGCCAGCACCGTAGCGGTTCGGGACGGTGAAAAACTGTTTTTT,CASTVAVRDGEKLFF
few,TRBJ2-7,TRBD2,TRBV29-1,TGCAGCGCTGGGAGGGACGCCTACGAGCAGTACTTC,CSAGRDAYEQYF
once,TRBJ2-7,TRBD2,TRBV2,TGTGCCAGCAGTTCGGCGGGGGGGCTGTCCTACGAGCAGTACTTC,CASSSAGGLSYEQYF
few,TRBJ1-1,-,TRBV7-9,TGTGCCAGCTCACCACCGACGGATTCTGGGTACGCTTTCTTT,CASSPPTDSGYAFF
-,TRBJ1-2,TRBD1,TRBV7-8,TGTGCCAGCAGCCCTAGGACACAGGGGAAGCACTATGGCTACACCTTC,CASSPRTQGKHYGYTF
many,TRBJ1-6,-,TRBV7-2,TGTGCCAGCAGCTCCTCGGGTACCCAAGATTCACCCCTCCACTTT,CASSSSGTQDSPLHF
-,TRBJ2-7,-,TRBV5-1,TGCGCCAGCACGGATAAGGCGGCTTCTGGCTACGAGCAGTACTTC,CASTDKAASGYEQYF
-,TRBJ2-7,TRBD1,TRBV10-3,TGTGCTAGTGAGACAGGGGGCCACGAGCAGTACTTC,CASETGGHEQYF
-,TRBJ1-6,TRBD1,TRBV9,TGTGCCAGCAGCGCCCGGGACAGGGTCTCACCCCTCCACTTT,CASSARDRVSPLHF
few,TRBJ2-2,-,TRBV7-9,TGTGCCAGCAGCTTAGCCAGGCCAGAAAACACCGGGGAGCTGTTTTTT,CASSLARPENTGELFF
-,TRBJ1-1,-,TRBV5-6,TGTGCCAGCAGCTTGGTGTGGGACACTGAAGCTTTCTTT,CASSLVWDTEAFF
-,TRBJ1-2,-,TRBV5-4,TGTGCCAGCAGCTGGGACGCCACTAACTATGGCTACACCTTC,CASSWDATNYGYTF
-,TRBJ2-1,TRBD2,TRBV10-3,TGTGCTGGCGGGAGGGCCGGGGATGAGCAGTTCTTC,CAGGRAGDEQFF
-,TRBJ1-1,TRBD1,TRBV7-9,TGTGCCAGCAGCTCCACGACAGGGACGACTGCTGAAGCTTTCTTT,CASSSTTGTTAEAFF
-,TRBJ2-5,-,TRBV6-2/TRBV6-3,TGTGCCAGCAGTTATAGGACAGCGGACGTTTGGGACCAAGAGACCCAGTACTTC,CASSYRTADVWDQETQYF
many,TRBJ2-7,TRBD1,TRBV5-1,TGCGCCAGCAGCCCCACAGGGGAATACGAGCAGTACTTC,CASSPTGEYEQYF
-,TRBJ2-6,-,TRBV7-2,TGTGCCAGCAACCTGGGGGGGGCAGGTGGGGCCAACGTCCTGACTTTC,CASNLGGAGGANVLTF
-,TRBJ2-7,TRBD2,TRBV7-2,TGTGCCAGCACCTCAGATTCCGGGACTAACTACGAGCAGTACTTC,CASTSDSGTNYEQYF
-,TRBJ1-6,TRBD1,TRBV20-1,TGCAGTGCTAGCAGACAGGGAGCACCCTATAATTCACCCCTCCACTTT,CSASRQGAPYNSPLHF
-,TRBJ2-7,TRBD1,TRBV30,TGTGCCTGGGTACAGGGGAGATACGAGCAGTACTTC,CAWVQGRYEQYF
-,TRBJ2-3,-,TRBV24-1,TGTGCCACCAGTGATTTAGTGGGCGGTAGCACAGATACGCAGTATTTT,CATSDLVGGSTDTQYF
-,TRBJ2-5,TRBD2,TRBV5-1,TGCGCCAGCAGAGGAGTGGGAGCGGGAGGCTACGAGACCCAGTACTTC,CASRGVGAGGYETQYF
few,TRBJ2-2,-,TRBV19,TGTGCCAGTAGTTCCACTAGCGGGGAGCTGTTTTTT,CASSSTSGELFF
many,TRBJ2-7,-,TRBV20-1,TGCAGTGCTAGAGTTTCCGTCTCGCGCCTCAGGGATTACGAGCAGTACTTC,CSARVSVSRLRDYEQYF
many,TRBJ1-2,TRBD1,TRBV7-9,TGTGCCAGCAGCCCCCGTTCCACCGTGGACAGGGGGCATGGCTACACCTTC,CASSPRSTVDRGHGYTF
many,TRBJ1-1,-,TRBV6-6,TGTGCCAGCAGTTACACCGGACAAGAAGCTTTCTTT,CASSYTGQEAFF
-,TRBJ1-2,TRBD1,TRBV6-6,TGTGCCAGCAGTGCACAGGGGCCTTATGGCTACACCTTC,CASSAQGPYGYTF
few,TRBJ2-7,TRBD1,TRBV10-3,TGTGCCATCAGTGAGTCGAACCCCGGGACAGGGGTTCAGGAGCAGTACTTC,CAISESNPGTGVQEQYF
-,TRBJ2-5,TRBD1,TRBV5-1,TGCGCCAGCAGCCGGTCTGGGACAGGGGGACAAGAGACCCAGTACTTC,CASSRSGTGGQETQYF
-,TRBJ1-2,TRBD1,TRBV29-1,TGCAGCGTAAAACAGGGGGCGCGTGGTGGCTACACCTTC,CSVKQGARGGYTF
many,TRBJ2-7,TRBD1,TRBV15,TGTGCCACCAGCGCCGGGACAGTGAGCGAGCAGTACTTC,CATSAGTVSEQYF
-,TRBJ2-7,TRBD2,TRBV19,TGTGCCAGTAGTAGACGGACTAGCGGGGGGAAGACCTACGAGCAGTACTTC,CASSRRTSGGKTYEQYF